This T cell receptor (beta chain) was profiled in a study of long-term antiretroviral therapy in people with HIV. This was the immunoSEQ v3.0 assay at survey level. Measured with immunoSEQ multiplex PCR; TCRdb has only the in-frame clones, and not every one. The sample includes 30,000 or so clones, approximately 93% of them seen just once. The CDR3 has 15 residues. Trimming at V came to 6 bases and at J to 4 bases, leaving 14 bases not matched to a gene. Germline V gene sequence: CDR1 GTSNPN, CDR2 SVGIG (reference sequence). The chain recombines TRBV30 with TRBJ1-1, with 7 bases that match TRBD1. The material sequenced was unsorted PBMCs, taken roughly 6.5 years after starting antiretroviral therapy. The sequence was collected from a woman in her forties with HIV. CDR3 sequence: CACILPAGGSTEAFF. The CDR3 coding sequence is TGTGCCTGCATACTCCCCGCAGGGGGTAGCACTGAAGCTTTCTTT.